These 26 T cell receptor beta chains were all obtained from the same sample, sequenced in a study of blood T cell repertoires in COVID-19. Using immunoSEQ multiplex PCR, the repertoire was profiled, and TCRdb retains in-frame clones only, with some absent. The table shows tens of thousands of clones, with about 80% occurring only once. The source material was peripheral blood. Every receptor here comes from a human donor with acute or convalescent COVID-19. The donor label of this sample is uncertain.

The V call is TRBV9, the J call TRBJ2-3; TRBD1 is a possible D gene (6 bases). Looked up from germline, CDR1 is SGDLS and CDR2 is YYNGEE. V dropped 7 bases and J dropped 0 bases, with 21 bases sitting between them. The CDR3 runs to 17 residues. The CDR3 nucleotides are TGTGCCAGCTGCCGGGCCTTGGGGACATCTAGCACAGATACGCAGTATTTT. Amino acid sequence: CASCRALGTSSTDTQYF.

The CDR3 region is CASSNGQSYGYTF. In DNA, the CDR3 is TGTGCCAGCAGTAATGGACAGTCCTATGGCTACACCTTC. The chain couples TRBV27 to TRBJ1-2, with TRBD1 as a possible D gene (6 bases). The CDR3 extends over 13 amino acids. V shed 5 bases and J shed 4 bases, with 11 bases lying between them. CDR1 is MNHEY and CDR2 is SMNVEV in the germline V gene (reference sequence).

The chain has TRBV6-5 and TRBJ1-3; D ambiguous. Per the germline V gene, CDR1 is MNHEY and CDR2 is SVGAGI. Trimming cost V 6 bases and J 0 bases, with 12 bases left between them. The CDR3 length is 15 residues. DNA for the CDR3: TGTGCCAGCAGACGAGTTGCGCTCTCTGGAAACACCATATATTTT. Translating gives CASRRVALSGNTIYF.

The chain has TRBV25-1 and TRBJ1-6; possibly TRBD1 for D (5 bases). Deletions cut 7 bases from V and 7 bases from J, with 17 bases between. The CDR3 runs to 15 residues. In germline, CDR1 is MGHDK, CDR2 SYGVNS. The CDR3 sequence is CASIPGGGKNSPLHF. Here the CDR3 DNA reads TGTGCCAGCATACCTGGGGGAGGGAAAAATTCACCCCTCCACTTT.

This clone appeared a single time. This rearrangement joins TRBV6-1 to TRBJ2-7, with a weak D call TRBD2 (6 bases). Germline assignment: CDR1 MNHNS and CDR2 SASEGT. V lost 3 bases, J lost 1 base, and 25 bases lay in between. This CDR3 has 19 amino acids. Here the CDR3 DNA reads TGTGCCAGCAGTGATCGGAGGGACGGAATGGTCCACCCATCCTACGAGCAGTACTTC. It yields the protein CASSDRRDGMVHPSYEQYF.

The chain couples TRBV9 to TRBJ1-2; D perhaps matches TRBD1 (6 bases). Germline CDR1 and CDR2: SGDLS and YYNGEE. The V end lost 4 bases, the J end lost 2 bases, and 21 bases lay between the germline ends. The CDR3 runs to 17 residues. The CDR3 nucleotides read TGTGCCAGCAGCCCCACGGACAGCAACCGGAAAAACTATGGCTACACCTTC. Encoded protein: CASSPTDSNRKNYGYTF.

This clone has more than one count but fewer than ten. This chain links TRBV4-1 with TRBJ2-1, with TRBD2 identical over 8 bases. CDR3 length: 17 amino acids. V lost 1 base to trimming and J lost 9 bases; unmatched junction nucleotides: 14. Germline V gene data show CDR1 as MGHRA and CDR2 as YSYEKL. CDR3: CASSQVDMGLVVAEQFF. For the CDR3, the DNA is TGCGCCAGCAGCCAAGTTGATATGGGACTAGTGGTAGCTGAGCAGTTCTTC.

The chain links TRBV6-5 to TRBJ1-5; D gene uncertain. The CDR3 runs 15 residues. Trimming took 2 bases from V and 0 from J, leaving 8 bases between them. The germline V gene encodes CDR1 MNHEY and CDR2 SVGAGI. CDR3 sequence (DNA): TGTGCCAGCAGTTACGATGTCTATAGCAATCAGCCCCAGCATTTT. This encodes CASSYDVYSNQPQHF.

V usage is TRBV7-2 and J usage is TRBJ1-5; no definite D call. This CDR3 contains 15 residues. V was trimmed by 1 base and J by 7 bases, leaving 14 bases between them. Germline CDR1 SGHTA, CDR2 FQGNSA. CDR3 region: CASSLVRGGSQPQHF. CDR3 nucleotide sequence: TGTGCCAGCAGCTTAGTGCGTGGAGGGTCGCAGCCCCAGCATTTT.

This chain joins TRBV7-3 and TRBJ2-1; D not certain. The CDR3 is 15 residues long. The V gene lost 2 bases and the J gene lost 2 bases, with 10 bases spanning the gap. The germline gives CDR1 SGHTA, CDR2 FQGTGA. CDR3: CASSLDQATYNEQFF. The CDR3 DNA sequence: TGTGCCAGCAGCTTAGACCAGGCCACCTACAATGAGCAGTTCTTC.

The sample holds one count of this clone. This chain uses TRBV2 with TRBJ1-3; 9 nucleotides agree with TRBD1. Trimming cost V 6 bases and J 2 bases; bases outside gene matches: 8. The germline V gene encodes CDR1 SNHLY and CDR2 FYNNEI. This CDR3 has 16 residues. CDR3 in amino acids: CASSDTGGAAGNTIYF. CDR3 in DNA: TGTGCCAGCAGCGATACAGGGGGCGCCGCTGGAAACACCATATATTTT.

The chain combines TRBV29-1 with TRBJ1-1; 8 bases agree with TRBD1. CDR1 and CDR2 (germline): SQVTM, ANQGSEA. CDR3 size: 16 residues. The V gene end was trimmed by 5 bases and the J gene end by 1 base; junction bases not matched to a gene: 12. The CDR3, as DNA: TGCAGCGTTCGGGGACAGGCCTTAACCTGGAACACTGAAGCTTTCTTT. Translated, it gives CSVRGQALTWNTEAFF.

Written as DNA, the CDR3 is TGTGCCAGCAGCGGACAGGGGATAAACATTCAGTACTTC. Its translation is CASSGQGINIQYF. The chain couples TRBV2 to TRBJ2-4, with TRBD1 matching over 9 bases. The V segment lost 6 bases and the J segment 6 bases; nucleotides outside the gene matches: 3. Germline V gene sequence: CDR1 SNHLY, CDR2 FYNNEI. This CDR3 comprises 13 residues.

V gene TRBV6-5 combines with J gene TRBJ2-2; D is unresolved. Germline V gene lookup returns CDR1 MNHEY and CDR2 SVGAGI. V dropped 11 bases and J dropped 5 bases, with 12 bases sitting between them. The CDR3 contains 12 residues. Here the CDR3 DNA reads TGTGCCCTCCCAGCACAGACCGGGGAGCTGTTTTTT. Translation gives CALPAQTGELFF.

This chain uses TRBV5-6 with TRBJ2-5, with 13 positions matching TRBD2. V trimming: 2 bases; J trimming: 5 bases; junction bases outside the gene matches: 6. The CDR3 runs 16 residues. Germline-derived CDR1 and CDR2 are SGHDT and YYEEEE. CDR3 sequence reads: CASSLLAGGRQETQYF. In DNA form, the CDR3 reads TGTGCCAGCAGCTTACTAGCGGGAGGGAGGCAGGAGACCCAGTACTTC. Variable domain in full (rest from reference TRBV5-6 and TRBJ2-5): DAGVTQSPTHLIKTRGQQVTLRCSPKSGHDTVSWYQQALGQGPQFIFQYYEEEERQRGNFPDRFSGHQFPNYSSELNVNALLLGDSALYLCASSLLAGGRQETQYFGPGTRLLVL.

This rearrangement joins TRBV19 to TRBJ2-7; the D gene is possibly TRBD1 (5 bases). The CDR3 is 15 residues long. V was pared by 8 bases and J by 0 bases, with 17 bases between. The germline gives CDR1 LNHDA, CDR2 SQIVND (reference sequence). This chain's CDR3 is CASQRGLSDSYEQYF. Here the CDR3 DNA reads TGTGCCAGTCAAAGGGGCCTCTCCGACTCCTACGAGCAGTACTTC. The whole variable domain, filled in from reference TRBV19 and TRBJ2-7, reads DGGITQSPKYLFRKEGQNVTLSCEQNLNHDAMYWYRQDPGQGLRLIYYSQIVNDFQKGDIAEGYSVSREKKESFPLTVTSAQKNPTAFYLCASQRGLSDSYEQYFGPGTRLTVT.

The chain carries TRBV10-3 and TRBJ2-7; 8 bases are a match to TRBD1. After removal of 7 bases from V and 5 bases from J, the junction contained 7 bases not matched to a gene. CDR1 and CDR2 (germline): ENHRY, SYGVKD. CDR3 size: 13 residues. The CDR3 nucleotides read TGTGCCATCACCAGAGGACAGGGAGACGAGCAGTACTTC. This gives the protein CAITRGQGDEQYF.

This rearrangement joins TRBV18 to TRBJ2-1, with TRBD2 matching over 7 bases. The CDR3 is 15 residues long. Germline V CDR1 and CDR2: KGHSH, LQKENI. After removal of 2 bases from V and 7 bases from J, the junction contained 8 bases not matched to a gene. The CDR3 protein is CASSPGRASSNEQFF. The CDR3 DNA follows: TGTGCCAGCTCACCAGGGAGGGCTTCCTCTAATGAGCAGTTCTTC.

The rearrangement joins TRBV27 to TRBJ1-1; D gene unclear. Germline V CDR1 and CDR2: MNHEY, SMNVEV (reference sequence). The CDR3 sequence is 15 residues long. The V gene lost 1 base and the J gene lost 1 base, with 10 bases spanning the gap. CDR3 sequence reads: CASSLYAQTNTEAFF. The CDR3 nucleotides read TGTGCCAGCAGTTTATACGCACAGACGAACACTGAAGCTTTCTTT.

The V gene is TRBV30, the J gene TRBJ1-5; 9 nucleotides align to TRBD1. The CDR3 is made up of 15 amino acids. V was pared by 0 bases and J by 3 bases, with 3 bases of the junction left unmatched. Germline CDR1 reads GTSNPN; CDR2 reads SVGIG (reference sequence). The CDR3 sequence is CAWSVQGAFNQPQHF. CDR3 nucleotides: TGTGCCTGGAGTGTACAGGGGGCTTTCAATCAGCCCCAGCATTTT. Full variable domain (remainder filled in from reference TRBV30 and TRBJ1-5): SQTIHQWPATLVQPVGSPLSLECTVEGTSNPNLYWYRQAAGRGLQLLFYSVGIGQISSEVPQNLSASRPQDRQFILSSKKLLLSDSGFYLCAWSVQGAFNQPQHFGDGTRLSIL.

The chain has TRBV5-4 and TRBJ2-5; TRBD1 agrees at 8 bases. CDR1 is SGHNT and CDR2 is YYREEE in the germline V gene (reference sequence). The CDR3 contains 13 residues. J lost 3 bases, V lost 4 bases, and 2 bases had no gene match. For the CDR3, the DNA is TGTGCCAGCAGCCCGACAGGGGAAGAGACCCAGTACTTC. Translated: CASSPTGEETQYF. The whole variable domain, filled in from reference TRBV5-4 and TRBJ2-5, reads ETGVTQSPTHLIKTRGQQVTLRCSSQSGHNTVSWYQQALGQGPQFIFQYYREEENGRGNFPPRFSGLQFPNYSSELNVNALELDDSALYLCASSPTGEETQYFGPGTRLLVL.

This chain links TRBV28 with TRBJ1-5; D is uncertain. Looked up from germline, CDR1 is MDHEN and CDR2 is SYDVKM. The V gene lost 3 bases and the J gene lost 4 bases, with 10 bases spanning the gap. This CDR3 is 14 amino acids long. The CDR3 spells CASSLSRKNQPQHF. The DNA of the CDR3 is TGTGCCAGCAGTTTGTCGAGGAAGAATCAGCCCCAGCATTTT.

The chain combines TRBV2 with TRBJ1-6; 9 nucleotides match TRBD1. V lost 9 bases, J lost 5 bases, and 8 bases stayed unmatched. Germline V gene sequence: CDR1 SNHLY, CDR2 FYNNEI. CDR3 length: 15 residues. The CDR3 region has the DNA TGTGCCAGTGTTACCGGGACAGGGAATAATTCACCCCTCCACTTT. Its protein product is CASVTGTGNNSPLHF.

J is TRBJ2-5 and V is TRBV7-2; no firm D call. V was shortened by 5 bases and J by 0 bases, with 16 bases between the two germline ends. This CDR3 is 16 amino acids long. The germline V gene encodes CDR1 SGHTA and CDR2 FQGNSA. CDR3 residues: CASSPQRLADQETQYF. The CDR3, as DNA: TGTGCCAGCAGCCCCCAGAGACTTGCAGACCAAGAGACCCAGTACTTC.

This chain uses TRBV11-1 with TRBJ2-7; 8 bases align to TRBD2. The CDR3 runs to 15 residues. Germline V CDR1 and CDR2: SGHAT, FQDESV (reference sequence). After removal of 5 bases from V and 2 bases from J, the junction contained 8 bases not matched to a gene. CDR3 DNA: TGTGCCAGCAGCGACGAGGGGGGACTAGCCTACGAGCAGTACTTC. Protein sequence: CASSDEGGLAYEQYF.

This clone was observed a handful of times. The V gene is TRBV19, the J gene TRBJ1-4; 8 bases match TRBD1. Germline-derived CDR1 and CDR2 are LNHDA and SQIVND (reference sequence). The CDR3 has 12 amino acids. The V segment lost 5 bases and the J segment 10 bases; nucleotides outside the gene matches: 3. Here the CDR3 reads CASSAGGGKLFF. The CDR3 DNA reads as TGTGCCAGTAGTGCAGGGGGCGGAAAACTGTTTTTT. Filled out from reference TRBV19 and TRBJ1-4, the complete variable domain reads DGGITQSPKYLFRKEGQNVTLSCEQNLNHDAMYWYRQDPGQGLRLIYYSQIVNDFQKGDIAEGYSVSREKKESFPLTVTSAQKNPTAFYLCASSAGGGKLFFGSGTQLSVL.